This T cell receptor (beta chain) was obtained from a study of cytomegalovirus exposure and HLA in healthy donors. The CDR3 totals 19 residues. Vbeta (60) and Jbeta (13) primers were used in the PCR. Assay: immunoSEQ multiplex PCR; the TCRdb copy retains only in-frame clones and omits some. The data show approximately 160,000 clones, with around three quarters seen just once and approximately 1% held by the top ten. This clone was detected a few times. Its antigen remains unidentified. The study's findings and limits: The records held CMV serostatus as the only immune exposure information.

Sequencing input: PBMCs. The sequence was collected from a woman in her thirties or forties in good health and CMV-seronegative. The V gene is TRBV21-1, the J gene TRBJ2-2; TRBD2, the table's D call, lacks a check against the DNA. TRBV21-1 is designated a pseudogene. CDR3 coding DNA: TGTGCCAGCAGCAAAGACCCGGGACTAGCGGGAGGGCACACCGGGGAGCTGTTTTTT. Translation gives CASSKDPGLAGGHTGELFF.